The T cell receptor (beta chain) under discussion was sequenced for a study of T cells after yellow fever vaccination. Study observations and caveats: Abundant contaminating clonotypes from the bulk population could appear in FACS-sorted repertoires.

This clonotype was detected ten times or more. The antigen is not known. TCRdb reprocessed the 5' RACE reads with MiXCR, giving one entry per CDR3 protein. This table holds some 250,000 distinct CDR3 sequences, 3.6% found once. Source: PBMCs, taken 15 days after the yellow fever booster vaccination. The TCR comes from a man aged 18 to 30 who received the YFV17D yellow fever vaccine.

CDR3 sequence: CASSLELSSHGYTF. The CDR3 nucleotides read TGTGCCAGCAGCTTAGAATTGAGCAGCCATGGCTACACCTTC. J is TRBJ1-2 and V is TRBV7-9; unclear D gene. Between the trimmed V and J ends, which lost 1 base and 6 bases, there was a span of 12 bases. From germline, CDR1 is SEHNR and CDR2 FQNEAQ (reference sequence). The CDR3 runs to 14 residues.